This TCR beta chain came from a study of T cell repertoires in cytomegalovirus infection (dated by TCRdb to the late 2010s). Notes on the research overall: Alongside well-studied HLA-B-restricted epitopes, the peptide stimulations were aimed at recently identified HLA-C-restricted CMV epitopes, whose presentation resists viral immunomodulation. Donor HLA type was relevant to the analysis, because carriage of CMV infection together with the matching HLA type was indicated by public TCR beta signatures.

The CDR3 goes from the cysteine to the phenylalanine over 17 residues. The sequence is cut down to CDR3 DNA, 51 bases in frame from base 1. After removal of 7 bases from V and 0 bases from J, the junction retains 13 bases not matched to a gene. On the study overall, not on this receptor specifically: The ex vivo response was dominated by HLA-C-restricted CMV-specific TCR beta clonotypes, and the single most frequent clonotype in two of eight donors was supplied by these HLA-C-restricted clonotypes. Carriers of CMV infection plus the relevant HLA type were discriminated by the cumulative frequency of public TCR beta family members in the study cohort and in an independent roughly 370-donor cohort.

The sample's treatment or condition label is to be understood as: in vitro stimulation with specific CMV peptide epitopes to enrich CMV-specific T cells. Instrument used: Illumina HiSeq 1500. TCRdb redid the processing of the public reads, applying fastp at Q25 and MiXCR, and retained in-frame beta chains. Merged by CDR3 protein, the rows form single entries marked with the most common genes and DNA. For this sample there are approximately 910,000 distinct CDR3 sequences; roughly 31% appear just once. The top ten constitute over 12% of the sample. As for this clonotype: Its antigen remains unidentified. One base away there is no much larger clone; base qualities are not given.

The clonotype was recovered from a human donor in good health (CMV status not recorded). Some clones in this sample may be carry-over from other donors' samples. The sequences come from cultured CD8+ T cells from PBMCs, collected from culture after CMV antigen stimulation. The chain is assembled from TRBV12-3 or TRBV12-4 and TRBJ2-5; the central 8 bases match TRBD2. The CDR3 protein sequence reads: CASTDRRLATYQETQYF. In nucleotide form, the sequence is TGTGCCAGCACCGACAGGCGACTAGCGACGTACCAAGAGACCCAGTACTTC.